This TCR beta chain was sequenced for a study of graft-versus-host responses after intestinal transplantation. The repertoire was sequenced with immunoSEQ multiplex PCR; TCRdb's copy has only in-frame clones and lacks some. The data contain almost 85,000 clones, about nine tenths of them singletons. This clone occurred once. Its matching antigen is unknown. From germline, CDR1 is SQVTM and CDR2 ANQGSEA. The CDR3 is 14 residues long. The V and J ends lost 6 bases and 7 bases, in that order; junction bases with no gene match: 7. V usage is TRBV29-1 and J usage is TRBJ2-1, with TRBD2 matching over 12 bases. This specimen was unstimulated CD4+ T cells sorted from spleen or lymph node cells, taken before intestinal transplant. This sequence was found in a human donor who received an intestinal transplant. Here the CDR3 DNA reads TGCAGCGTACAACTAGCGGGGGGATCTAATGAGCAGTTCTTC. This codes for CSVQLAGGSNEQFF.